These 17 T cell receptor beta chains were all obtained from the same sample, sequenced in a study of cytomegalovirus exposure and HLA in healthy donors. PCR involved 60 Vbeta and 13 Jbeta primers. The method was immunoSEQ multiplex PCR; TCRdb's version includes in-frame clones alone and lacks a portion of them. The sample has about 200,000 clones, approximately 88% seen once; the top ten hold 0.71%. The specimen sequenced was PBMCs. The receptor source for this set is a boy aged 2-9 years in good health and CMV-seronegative.

The rearrangement links TRBV4-1 to TRBJ1-5, with D possibly being TRBD1 (5 bases). The CDR3 has 14 residues. V was cut by 0 bases and J by 4 bases, with 7 bases left in between. Germline V lookup: CDR1 MGHRA, CDR2 YSYEKL. The DNA for the CDR3 is TGCGCCAGCAGCCAAGATCCAGGGAATCAGCCCCAGCATTTT. The encoded protein is CASSQDPGNQPQHF.

The rearrangement uses TRBV7-9 and TRBJ2-5, with D possibly TRBD2 on 6 matching bases. The germline V gene encodes CDR1 SEHNR and CDR2 FQNEAQ (reference sequence). The V gene lost 6 bases and the J gene lost 1 base, with 9 bases spanning the gap. The CDR3 sequence is 13 residues long. The CDR3 region has the DNA TGTGCCAGCAGACGGGACTTCCAAGAGACCCAGTACTTC. This codes for CASRRDFQETQYF.

The chain joins TRBV4-1 to TRBJ2-5, with D maybe TRBD1 (5 bases). Germline CDR1 reads MGHRA; CDR2 reads YSYEKL. This CDR3 contains 16 residues. Trimming left V 3 bases short and J 4 bases short, with 18 bases between. CDR3 residues: CASSQALLQGAETQYF. CDR3 DNA sequence: TGCGCCAGCAGCCAGGCCCTGCTCCAAGGGGCAGAGACCCAGTACTTC.

V and J are TRBV15 and TRBJ2-7; no firm D call. From germline, CDR1 is LNHNV and CDR2 YYDKDF (reference sequence). Trimming left V 1 base short and J 7 bases short, with 14 bases between. The CDR3 consists of 14 residues. CDR3 DNA: TGTGCCACCAGCAGAGGGAGTCCCCTTCGGGAGCAGTACTTC. Its protein is CATSRGSPLREQYF.

V is TRBV30 and J is TRBJ1-2; weak D call: TRBD1 (5 bases). The CDR3 is 13 residues long. Germline CDR1 is GTSNPN and CDR2 is SVGIG (reference sequence). V lost 1 base and J lost 6, with 12 bases in between. CDR3 protein: CAWSARVDDGYTF. CDR3 DNA sequence: TGTGCCTGGAGTGCCAGGGTAGACGATGGCTACACCTTC.

The chain is built from TRBV5-1 and TRBJ1-2; TRBD1 aligns across 7 bases. Germline CDR1 SGHRS, CDR2 YFSETQ. Unmatched junction bases numbered 14, after V lost 5 bases and J lost 7 bases. The CDR3 has 15 residues. CDR3 amino acids: CASRREGAGGSGYTF. The CDR3 nucleotides read TGCGCCAGCAGACGTGAGGGGGCAGGGGGGTCTGGCTACACCTTC. The whole variable domain, filled in from reference TRBV5-1 and TRBJ1-2, reads KAGVTQTPRYLIKTRGQQVTLSCSPISGHRSVSWYQQTPGQGLQFLFEYFSETQRNKGNFPGRFSGRQFSNSRSEMNVSTLELGDSALYLCASRREGAGGSGYTFGSGTRLTVV.

V and J are TRBV5-4 and TRBJ2-3; the D is unclear. Germline V CDR1 and CDR2: SGHNT, YYREEE (reference sequence). This CDR3 is 15 amino acids long. Trimming removed 3 bases from V and 0 bases from J, with 11 bases in between. CDR3 DNA: TGTGCCAGCAGCTCCGATTTCGGGAGCACAGATACGCAGTATTTT. This encodes CASSSDFGSTDTQYF.

The genes are TRBV6-5 and TRBJ1-2, with D possibly matching TRBD1 (6 bases). This CDR3 is built from 16 residues. Germline V CDR1 and CDR2: MNHEY, SVGAGI. V dropped 2 bases and J dropped 5 bases, with 18 bases sitting between them. CDR3 DNA: TGTGCCAGCAGTTACGGCGGCTCAGGGGACAAATATGGCTACACCTTC. Translation: CASSYGGSGDKYGYTF.

The chain employs TRBV19 and TRBJ1-1; unclear D gene. There are 13 residues in the CDR3. Between the trimmed V and J ends, which lost 3 bases and 4 bases, there was a span of 9 bases. CDR1 is LNHDA, CDR2 SQIVND, per germline (reference sequence). CDR3 protein: CASSIAESTEAFF. CDR3 bases: TGTGCCAGTAGTATCGCAGAAAGCACTGAAGCTTTCTTT.

The chain combines TRBV2 with TRBJ1-5; 9 positions match TRBD1. Germline assignment: CDR1 SNHLY and CDR2 FYNNEI. The CDR3 sequence is 16 residues long. V lost 4 bases and J lost 0; bases outside the gene matches: 4. The CDR3 loop is CASSAGTGYSNQPQHF. The DNA for the CDR3 is TGTGCCAGCAGTGCCGGGACAGGGTATAGCAATCAGCCCCAGCATTTT.

The sample holds a few counts of this clone. The chain has TRBV4-1 and TRBJ2-7; TRBD2 might be the D (6 bases). This CDR3 is 16 amino acids long. Germline V gives CDR1 MGHRA, CDR2 YSYEKL. V lost 4 bases and J 4 bases, leaving 20 bases between the germline ends. The CDR3 DNA reads TGCGCCAGCAGCCTTCAAGGGGAGGAAGGAGGATACGAGCAGTACTTC. Translated: CASSLQGEEGGYEQYF.

The chain recombines TRBV30 with TRBJ1-3; unclear D gene. Germline CDR1 reads GTSNPN; CDR2 reads SVGIG (reference sequence). The CDR3 runs to 18 residues. The ends were cut back, 3 bases at V and 0 bases at J, with 21 bases in the middle. CDR3: CAWSTPRRYLSSGNTIYF. CDR3 coding DNA: TGTGCCTGGAGCACTCCTAGGAGATACTTGAGCTCTGGAAACACCATATATTTT.

The chain uses TRBV2 and TRBJ2-7, with D possibly being TRBD1 (6 bases). CDR3 length equals 15 residues. Trimming stripped 5 bases from V and 3 bases from J, with 17 bases between. Germline CDR1 is SNHLY and CDR2 is FYNNEI. The CDR3 loop reads CASSPRTAMGYEQYF. The CDR3 DNA is TGTGCCAGCAGTCCCAGGACAGCTATGGGCTACGAGCAGTACTTC.

The J gene is TRBJ2-1, the V gene TRBV25-1; D unclear. The germline V and J ends were trimmed by 0 bases and 7 bases, with 16 bases remaining between them. The CDR3 extends over 16 amino acids. CDR1 is MGHDK, CDR2 SYGVNS, per germline. CDR3 protein: CASSEYPSLKENEQFF. CDR3 in DNA: TGTGCCAGCAGTGAATACCCGTCTCTCAAGGAGAATGAGCAGTTCTTC.

This sequence joins TRBV7-8 and TRBJ1-4; D ambiguous. Germline V gene lookup returns CDR1 SGHVS and CDR2 FQNEAQ. V was trimmed by 3 bases and J by 1 base, leaving 6 bases between them. The CDR3 sequence is 14 residues long. CDR3: CASSLSITNEKLFF. Written as DNA, the CDR3 is TGTGCCAGCAGCTTGAGTATAACTAATGAAAAACTGTTTTTT.

This clone was recorded once. The rearrangement links TRBV5-8 to TRBJ2-1; 8 nucleotides agree with TRBD2. Germline CDR1 and CDR2: SGHTS and YDEGEE. The J segment lost 5 bases and the V segment lost 3 bases, leaving 4 bases of the junction unmatched. This CDR3 contains 14 residues. The chain's CDR3 is CASSSGGVHNEQFF. DNA for the CDR3: TGTGCCAGCAGCTCCGGGGGGGTCCACAATGAGCAGTTCTTC.

This rearrangement joins TRBV6-5 to TRBJ1-2; maybe TRBD1 (5 bases). Germline V CDR1 and CDR2: MNHEY, SVGAGI. CDR3 size: 13 residues. The germline V and J ends were trimmed by 6 bases and 7 bases, with 15 bases remaining between them. CDR3 nucleotides: TGTGCCAGCAGAGGACATAACGACCGTGGCTACACCTTC. This gives the protein CASRGHNDRGYTF.